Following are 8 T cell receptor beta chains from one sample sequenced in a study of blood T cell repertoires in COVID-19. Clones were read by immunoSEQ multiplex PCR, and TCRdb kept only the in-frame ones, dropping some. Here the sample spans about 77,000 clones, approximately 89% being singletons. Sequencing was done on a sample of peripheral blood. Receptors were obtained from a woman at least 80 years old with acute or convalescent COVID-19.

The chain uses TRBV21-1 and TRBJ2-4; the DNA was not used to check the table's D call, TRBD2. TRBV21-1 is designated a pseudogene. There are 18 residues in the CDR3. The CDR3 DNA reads TGTGCCAGCAGCAAGGGGCTAGCGGGGACCCTAGCCAAAAACATTCAGTACTTC. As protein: CASSKGLAGTLAKNIQYF.

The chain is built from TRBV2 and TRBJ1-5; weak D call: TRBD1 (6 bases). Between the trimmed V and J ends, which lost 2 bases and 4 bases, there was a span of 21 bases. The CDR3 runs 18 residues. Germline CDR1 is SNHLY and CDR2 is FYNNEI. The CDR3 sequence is CASSERGSGPRGNQPQHF. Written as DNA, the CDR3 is TGTGCCAGCAGTGAAAGGGGGTCAGGACCGAGGGGTAATCAGCCCCAGCATTTT.

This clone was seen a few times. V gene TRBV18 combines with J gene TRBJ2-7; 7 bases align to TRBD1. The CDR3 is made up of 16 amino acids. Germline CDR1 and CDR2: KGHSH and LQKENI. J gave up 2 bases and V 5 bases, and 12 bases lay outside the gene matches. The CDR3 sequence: CASSGAGTEQTYEQYF. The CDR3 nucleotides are TGTGCCAGCTCAGGGGCCGGGACAGAACAAACCTACGAGCAGTACTTC.

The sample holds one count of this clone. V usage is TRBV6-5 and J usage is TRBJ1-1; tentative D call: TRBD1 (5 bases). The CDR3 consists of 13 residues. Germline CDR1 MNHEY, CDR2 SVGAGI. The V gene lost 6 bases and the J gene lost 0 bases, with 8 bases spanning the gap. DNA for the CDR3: TGTGCCAGCAGGGACACGGTGAACACTGAAGCTTTCTTT. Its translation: CASRDTVNTEAFF.

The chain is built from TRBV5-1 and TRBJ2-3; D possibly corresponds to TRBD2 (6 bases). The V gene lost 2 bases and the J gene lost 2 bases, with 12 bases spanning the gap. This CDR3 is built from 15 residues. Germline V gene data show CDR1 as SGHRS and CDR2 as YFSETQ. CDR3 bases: TGCGCCAGCAGCTTAGGTTCGGGGGTCACAGATACGCAGTATTTT. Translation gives CASSLGSGVTDTQYF.

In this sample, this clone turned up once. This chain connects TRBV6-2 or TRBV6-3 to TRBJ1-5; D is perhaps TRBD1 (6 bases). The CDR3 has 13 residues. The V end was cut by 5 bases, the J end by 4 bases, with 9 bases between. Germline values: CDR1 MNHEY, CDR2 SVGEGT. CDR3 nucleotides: TGTGCCAGCAGTCCCACAGGGAATCAGCCCCAGCATTTT. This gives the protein CASSPTGNQPQHF.

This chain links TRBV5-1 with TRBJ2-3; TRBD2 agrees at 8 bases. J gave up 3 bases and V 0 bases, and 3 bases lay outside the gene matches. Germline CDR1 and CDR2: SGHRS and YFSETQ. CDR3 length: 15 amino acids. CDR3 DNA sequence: TGCGCCAGCAGCTTGGCGGGGGGGCGAACAGATACGCAGTATTTT. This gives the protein CASSLAGGRTDTQYF.

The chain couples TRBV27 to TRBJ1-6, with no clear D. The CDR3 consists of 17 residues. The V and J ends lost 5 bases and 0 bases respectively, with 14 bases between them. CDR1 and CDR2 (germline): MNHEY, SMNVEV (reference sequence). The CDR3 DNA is TGTGCCAGCAGTCCCTCGGCTGGGAGCTCCTATAATTCACCCCTCCACTTT. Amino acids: CASSPSAGSSYNSPLHF.